Listed below are T cell receptor beta chains from one sample, sequenced in a study of blood T cell repertoires in COVID-19. Profiled with immunoSEQ multiplex PCR; TCRdb holds only in-frame clones, not every one. The data show about 66,000 clones, 70% to 90% seen once. Sequencing used peripheral blood. The receptor source for this set is a woman aged 70 to 79 with acute or convalescent COVID-19. Both conserved end residues are part of each CDR3. Fields, in order: CDR3 length, J gene, clone size, V gene, D gene, CDR3 DNA, CDR3 protein. D genes are given only for firm matches. Clone size is shown for a subset of rows, as once, few, many or a class of expanded clone.

cdr3_length: 14
j_call: TRBJ2-1
clone_size: -
v_call: TRBV11-1
d_call: -
cdr3_nt: TGTGCCAGCAGCTTAAATCCAGGGAACAATGAGCAGTTCTTC
cdr3_aa: CASSLNPGNNEQFF

cdr3_length: 17
j_call: TRBJ1-5
clone_size: -
v_call: TRBV7-3
d_call: -
cdr3_nt: TGTGCCAGCAGCGCCCGCAGGGTAGTGAATAGCAATCAGCCCCAGCATTTT
cdr3_aa: CASSARRVVNSNQPQHF

cdr3_length: 14
j_call: TRBJ2-7
clone_size: -
v_call: TRBV7-3
d_call: -
cdr3_nt: TGTGCCAGCAGCTTTCCTCCGAGCTCCTACGAGCAGTACTTC
cdr3_aa: CASSFPPSSYEQYF

cdr3_length: 19
j_call: TRBJ2-3
clone_size: -
v_call: TRBV5-1
d_call: TRBD2
cdr3_nt: TGCGCCAGCAGCCGAGGGACTAGCGGGAGTGCCCAGGCCCTAGATACGCAGTATTTT
cdr3_aa: CASSRGTSGSAQALDTQYF

cdr3_length: 14
j_call: TRBJ1-4
clone_size: -
v_call: TRBV2
d_call: -
cdr3_nt: TGTGCCAGCCGTGAAGGAGAAAATAATGAAAAACTGTTTTTT
cdr3_aa: CASREGENNEKLFF

cdr3_length: 15
j_call: TRBJ1-1
clone_size: -
v_call: TRBV7-9
d_call: -
cdr3_nt: TGTGCCAGCAGCTTATTCAGGGGCCGCGGGACTGAAGCTTTCTTT
cdr3_aa: CASSLFRGRGTEAFF

cdr3_length: 15
j_call: TRBJ1-1
clone_size: -
v_call: TRBV10-2
d_call: TRBD1
cdr3_nt: TGCGCCAGCAGGGGCGGGACAGCCCTGAACACTGAAGCTTTCTTT
cdr3_aa: CASRGGTALNTEAFF

cdr3_length: 15
j_call: TRBJ2-7
clone_size: -
v_call: TRBV9
d_call: TRBD2
cdr3_nt: TGTGCCAGCAGCGTAGGCAGCGGGAGGACCCACGAGCAGTACTTC
cdr3_aa: CASSVGSGRTHEQYF

cdr3_length: 14
j_call: TRBJ1-3
clone_size: -
v_call: TRBV28
d_call: TRBD1
cdr3_nt: TGTGCCAGCGCAACCGGGACAGGGAGAAACACCATATATTTT
cdr3_aa: CASATGTGRNTIYF

cdr3_length: 15
j_call: TRBJ1-5
clone_size: once
v_call: TRBV28
d_call: -
cdr3_nt: TGTGCCAGCAGTTCCCCGGGGAGGAGCAATCAGCCCCAGCATTTT
cdr3_aa: CASSSPGRSNQPQHF

cdr3_length: 16
j_call: TRBJ1-4
clone_size: -
v_call: TRBV5-1
d_call: TRBD1
cdr3_nt: TGCGCCAGCAGCTTGGGGACAGGGGGCGCGTCCGAAAAACTGTTTTTT
cdr3_aa: CASSLGTGGASEKLFF

cdr3_length: 14
j_call: TRBJ2-1
clone_size: few
v_call: TRBV5-6
d_call: TRBD2
cdr3_nt: TGTGCCAGCAGCCCCTACGGGGGGTTGTATGAGCAGTTCTTC
cdr3_aa: CASSPYGGLYEQFF

cdr3_length: 16
j_call: TRBJ1-3
clone_size: once
v_call: TRBV5-6
d_call: -
cdr3_nt: TGTGCCAGCAGCTTTTGGACAAGTCCCTCTGGAAACACCATATATTTT
cdr3_aa: CASSFWTSPSGNTIYF

cdr3_length: 15
j_call: TRBJ1-1
clone_size: -
v_call: TRBV9
d_call: -
cdr3_nt: TGTGCCAGCAGCGTAAACGTCGGGGTGAACACTGAAGCTTTCTTT
cdr3_aa: CASSVNVGVNTEAFF

cdr3_length: 14
j_call: TRBJ2-7
clone_size: few
v_call: TRBV6-6
d_call: TRBD1
cdr3_nt: TGTGCCAGCAGTTACCCGGGACAGGCCTACGAGCAGTACTTC
cdr3_aa: CASSYPGQAYEQYF

cdr3_length: 15
j_call: TRBJ1-1
clone_size: -
v_call: TRBV5-1
d_call: -
cdr3_nt: TGCGCCAGCAGCTTATACGGGACATCGAACACTGAAGCTTTCTTT
cdr3_aa: CASSLYGTSNTEAFF

cdr3_length: 14
j_call: TRBJ2-5
clone_size: few
v_call: TRBV5-6
d_call: -
cdr3_nt: TGTGCCAGCAGACCCGGGACAAGCCCAGAGACCCAGTACTTC
cdr3_aa: CASRPGTSPETQYF

cdr3_length: 13
j_call: TRBJ1-5
clone_size: -
v_call: TRBV6-2/TRBV6-3
d_call: -
cdr3_nt: TGTGCCAGCAGTAGACAGATTGATCAGCCCCAGCATTTT
cdr3_aa: CASSRQIDQPQHF

cdr3_length: 13
j_call: TRBJ1-2
clone_size: few
v_call: TRBV7-9
d_call: -
cdr3_nt: TGTGCCAGCAGCTCGGCATCCGGGGATGGCTACACCTTC
cdr3_aa: CASSSASGDGYTF

cdr3_length: 11
j_call: TRBJ1-1
clone_size: -
v_call: TRBV3-1/TRBV3-2
d_call: -
cdr3_nt: TGTGCCAGCAGCCTCGGTACTGAAGCTTTCTTT
cdr3_aa: CASSLGTEAFF

cdr3_length: 12
j_call: TRBJ1-1
clone_size: -
v_call: TRBV27
d_call: -
cdr3_nt: TGTGCCAGCAGTGCGACAACCACTGAAGCTTTCTTT
cdr3_aa: CASSATTTEAFF

cdr3_length: 14
j_call: TRBJ2-7
clone_size: -
v_call: TRBV5-1
d_call: TRBD1
cdr3_nt: TGCGCCAGCAGCTTAGCCGGGACAGCCTACGAGCAGTACTTC
cdr3_aa: CASSLAGTAYEQYF

cdr3_length: 14
j_call: TRBJ1-4
clone_size: -
v_call: TRBV7-9
d_call: -
cdr3_nt: TGTGCCAGCACCCCAGGGGACATCGGTGAAAAACTGTTTTTT
cdr3_aa: CASTPGDIGEKLFF